This entry features one TCR beta chain sequence. V was pared by 3 bases and J by 3 bases, with 1 base of the junction left unmatched. The CDR3 consists of 14 residues. In germline, CDR1 is SEHNR, CDR2 FQNEAQ (reference sequence). Some clones are missing from TCRdb's copy, which holds only in-frame ones; the method was immunoSEQ multiplex PCR. The data show more than 2,000,000 clones, 85% to 95% seen once. The data were obtained in a study of shared clonotypes between healthy human individuals. The TCR comes from a man younger than 30 in good health. Sequencing input: naive CD4+ T cells sorted from blood. Subset given: CD45RA+ positively selected. The chain employs TRBV7-9 and TRBJ2-7; 11 nucleotides agree with TRBD2. DNA of the CDR3: TGTGCCAGCAGCTTCGGACTAGCGGGCTACGAGCAGTACTTC. This sequence encodes CASSFGLAGYEQYF.